This is a list of T cell receptor beta chains from one sample in a study of cytotoxic CD8 clonotypes in ibrutinib-treated CLL. The assay was immunoSEQ multiplex PCR, and TCRdb's table has in-frame clones only and misses some. In the table there are more than 85,000 clones, approximately 71% of which are singletons. The sequences come from PBMCs, collected after 24 months of ibrutinib treatment. Receptor source: a human donor with chronic lymphocytic leukemia. The CDR3 runs from the conserved cysteine through the conserved F or W. The D gene is left open where the match is weak. Only part of the rows carry a size: once, few, many, or a class if the clone is expanded.

d_call	v_call	clone_size	j_call	cdr3_nt	cdr3_aa
.	TRBV30	.	TRBJ1-2	TGTGCCTGGACCAAGGGGGGGCGCGGGTATGGCTACACCTTC	CAWTKGGRGYGYTF
.	TRBV7-9	.	TRBJ1-6	TGTGCCAGCAGCCCCGGGGGGGGGCACAATTCACCCCTCCACTTT	CASSPGGGHNSPLHF
.	TRBV7-9	.	TRBJ2-1	TGTGCCAGCAGTTACGTCGGGACGGCTTACAATGAGCAGTTCTTC	CASSYVGTAYNEQFF
.	TRBV28	.	TRBJ1-4	TGTGCCAGCAGTCCCCACCAGGGTGGCGGGAATGAAAAACTGTTTTTT	CASSPHQGGGNEKLFF
TRBD1	TRBV6-6	.	TRBJ2-7	TGTGCCAGCAGAGGGACAGGGGTTCTCGAGCAGTACTTC	CASRGTGVLEQYF
.	TRBV5-1	.	TRBJ2-7	TGCGCCAGCACCCCGAAAACCAAGAAGCAGTACTTC	CASTPKTKKQYF
.	TRBV9	once	TRBJ2-3	TGTGCCAGCAGCGCCCAAGAGGGATCAGGGAGGCAGTATTTT	CASSAQEGSGRQYF
.	TRBV7-9	.	TRBJ2-5	TGTGCCAGCAGCTTAGATGGAAAGGAGGGAGAGACCCAGTACTTC	CASSLDGKEGETQYF
TRBD1	TRBV7-9	.	TRBJ2-2	TGTGCCAGCAGCTTAGAAGCAGGGGGGAACACCGGGGAGCTGTTTTTT	CASSLEAGGNTGELFF
.	TRBV6-1	.	TRBJ1-3	TGTGCCAGCAGTGAAGGGGGTACTGGAAACACCATATATTTT	CASSEGGTGNTIYF
.	TRBV29-1	.	TRBJ1-5	TGCAGCGTTGCTGGGGCGAATCAGCCCCAGCATTTT	CSVAGANQPQHF
TRBD1	TRBV4-1	.	TRBJ2-3	TGCGCCAGCAGCCCTAGAGAAGTTGGAGCAGGGGGCCCAGATACGCAGTATTTT	CASSPREVGAGGPDTQYF
.	TRBV19	once	TRBJ2-7	TGTGCCAGTAGTATCAGGGTTACGAGCTCCTACGAGCAGTACTTC	CASSIRVTSSYEQYF
.	TRBV12-1	.	TRBJ2-7	TGTGCCAGCGGCCCCAGACTAGCGTTCTGCTACGAGCAGTACTTC	CASGPRLAFCYEQYF
TRBD1	TRBV19	.	TRBJ2-2	TGTGCCAGTAGGAACAGGGGGGACACCGGGGAGCTGTTTTTT	CASRNRGDTGELFF
.	TRBV6-1	.	TRBJ1-5	TGTGCCAGCAGTGGCCAAGGGAGCAATCAGCCCCAGCATTTT	CASSGQGSNQPQHF
TRBD1	TRBV7-9	few	TRBJ1-2	TGTGCCAGCAGCGATCATGGACCCGGACAGGGAGAACGGTATGGCTACACCTTC	CASSDHGPGQGERYGYTF
.	TRBV7-2	.	TRBJ2-3	TGTGCCAGCAGCTTAGAGGCCAGGCCGGCAGGGGATACGCAGTATTTT	CASSLEARPAGDTQYF
TRBD2	TRBV15	.	TRBJ2-2	TGTGCCACCACCGGAGGCGGGAGTTTAACCGGGGAGCTGTTTTTT	CATTGGGSLTGELFF
TRBD2	TRBV5-1	once	TRBJ2-1	TGCGCCAGCAGCTCGGGACTAGCGGGAAGGGATGAGCAGTTCTTC	CASSSGLAGRDEQFF
TRBD2	TRBV6-1	once	TRBJ2-1	TGTGCCAGTCAGGGACTAGCGAATTCCAATGAGCAGTTCTTC	CASQGLANSNEQFF
TRBD1	TRBV7-9	.	TRBJ1-2	TGTGCCAGCAGCTTAGGGCGAGACAGGGGGCAAGATGGCTACACCTTC	CASSLGRDRGQDGYTF
TRBD2	TRBV7-7	.	TRBJ2-1	TGTGCTAGCAGCTTACAAGGACTAGCGGACAATGAGCAGTTCTTC	CASSLQGLADNEQFF
.	TRBV18	.	TRBJ1-3	TGTGCCAGCTCACCACAGGGTTACTCTGGAAACACCATATATTTT	CASSPQGYSGNTIYF
TRBD2	TRBV7-3	.	TRBJ2-1	TGTGCCAGCAGTCAGGGTAGCGGGAACAATGAGCAGTTCTTC	CASSQGSGNNEQFF
.	TRBV7-9	.	TRBJ2-7	TGTGCCAGCAGCTCCTCAGGGGCCCACGAGCAGTACTTC	CASSSSGAHEQYF
TRBD1	TRBV28	.	TRBJ1-2	TGTGCCAGCGCAGCCGGGACAGGGCTCTATGGCTACACCTTC	CASAAGTGLYGYTF
.	TRBV5-6	.	TRBJ2-3	TGTGCCAGCAGCCACTCCCGGTTACAACTGGTTGGCACAGATACGCAGTATTTT	CASSHSRLQLVGTDTQYF
TRBD2	TRBV6-1	.	TRBJ2-7	TGTGCCAGCAGTGAAGAGGGGCGGGGGTCCTGGGAGCAGTACTTC	CASSEEGRGSWEQYF
.	TRBV30	once	TRBJ1-2	TGTGCCTGGAGCGTAAATAGGGCAATTCCTAACTATGGCTACACCTTC	CAWSVNRAIPNYGYTF
.	TRBV5-5	few	TRBJ1-4	TGTGCCAGCACCCCGGGACGGACTAATGAAAAACTGTTTTTT	CASTPGRTNEKLFF
.	TRBV11-2	.	TRBJ2-2	TGTGCCAGCAGCTTGCACAGAGATAACACCGGGGAGCTGTTTTTT	CASSLHRDNTGELFF
.	TRBV11-2	.	TRBJ2-7	TGTGCCAGCAGCTTAGCGCCAGGGGAGGGCTACGAGCAGTACTTC	CASSLAPGEGYEQYF
TRBD2	TRBV7-3	.	TRBJ2-2	TGTGCCAGCAGCTTAAAGCGGTCACCGGGACTAGCGGGAGTCCTCAGGGGAGCCGGGGAGCTGTTTTTT	CASSLKRSPGLAGVLRGAGELFF
TRBD1	TRBV18	once	TRBJ2-1	TGTGCCAGCTCACCGACCTGGACAGGGAAAAAGTCCTACAATGAGCAGTTCTTC	CASSPTWTGKKSYNEQFF
TRBD1	TRBV6-1	.	TRBJ1-3	TGTGCCAGCAGTAAGGGGGCTGGCGGAAACACCATATATTTT	CASSKGAGGNTIYF
.	TRBV15	.	TRBJ1-1	TGTGCCACCAGCAGAGTCTTTGGGGGGAGAGGCACTGAAGCTTTCTTT	CATSRVFGGRGTEAFF
.	TRBV11-2	once	TRBJ2-7	TGTGCCAGCAGCTTAGATCCGACTCCGCTCCTTGGCGAGCAGTACTTC	CASSLDPTPLLGEQYF
.	TRBV7-6	.	TRBJ2-1	TGTGCCAGCAGCAAGGACCCCTCGGTTGAGCAGTTCTTC	CASSKDPSVEQFF
TRBD2	TRBV19	.	TRBJ2-6	TGTGCCAGTAGCCCTAGCGGGACTCCCTCTGGGGCCAACGTCCTGACTTTC	CASSPSGTPSGANVLTF
.	TRBV7-9	.	TRBJ2-7	TGTGCCAGCAGCTCCGGCAACCGGGGCTACGAGCAGTACTTC	CASSSGNRGYEQYF
.	TRBV19	few	TRBJ1-5	TGTGCCAGTAGTTGGGGGAGCCCCTCCACTCAGCCCCAGCATTTT	CASSWGSPSTQPQHF
TRBD1	TRBV4-3	.	TRBJ1-1	TGCGCCAGCAGCCCCCGTGACAGGGGCCTGAACACTGAAGCTTTCTTT	CASSPRDRGLNTEAFF
TRBD2	TRBV5-4	.	TRBJ2-1	TGTGCCAGCAGCATAGCGGGGGAGCAGTTCTTC	CASSIAGEQFF
TRBD1	TRBV28	.	TRBJ2-7	TGTGCCAGCAGTTTATTCCGAGACAGGGGATTCGAGCAGTACTTC	CASSLFRDRGFEQYF
TRBD2	TRBV4-2	.	TRBJ2-3	TGTGCCAGCAGCCAAGAACTGACTAGCGGGCTAACAGATACGCAGTATTTT	CASSQELTSGLTDTQYF
TRBD1	TRBV2	.	TRBJ2-3	TGTGCCAGCAGTGAGAGGGGGCAGGGGGCTCGGGATACGCAGTATTTT	CASSERGQGARDTQYF
.	TRBV4-1	few	TRBJ1-2	TGCGCCAGCAGCCAAGTAGGGACGGCGATCACCTTC	CASSQVGTAITF
.	TRBV9	.	TRBJ2-2	TGTGCCAGCAGCCTAGATTGGGGGGAGCTGTTTTTT	CASSLDWGELFF
.	TRBV7-2	few	TRBJ1-5	TGTGCCAGCAGCCCTTACAGGGCTGGTCAGCCCCAGCATTTT	CASSPYRAGQPQHF
.	TRBV28	.	TRBJ1-5	TGTGCCAGCAGTATTAAAGAGAGGCCCCAGCATTTT	CASSIKERPQHF
TRBD2	TRBV9	once	TRBJ2-5	TGTGCCAGCAGCCCCGGGACTAGCGTGGGGACCGAAGAGACCCAGTACTTC	CASSPGTSVGTEETQYF
TRBD2	TRBV5-1	once	TRBJ2-1	TGCGCCAGCAGCTTGTTGCCTAGCGGGGGGAATGAGCAGTTCTTC	CASSLLPSGGNEQFF
TRBD2	TRBV10-3	.	TRBJ2-3	TGTGCCATCAGTAGCGGACTAGCGGCAGATACGCAGTATTTT	CAISSGLAADTQYF
TRBD1	TRBV7-9	.	TRBJ2-1	TGTGCCAGCAGCTTGGACCCGGGACAGCGAATTAAGAGGAATGAGCAGTTCTTC	CASSLDPGQRIKRNEQFF